These T cell receptor beta chains were read from a single sample in a study of blood T cell repertoires in COVID-19. Data came from immunoSEQ multiplex PCR; TCRdb stores just in-frame clones and leaves some out. The sample holds some 400,000 clones; roughly 90% are singletons and the top ten take 6.5%. Material: peripheral blood. Every receptor here comes from a man aged 18 to 29 with active or convalescent COVID-19. CDR3s include the opening cysteine and the closing phenylalanine or tryptophan. A D gene is named only where the DNA matches it firmly. Expanded clones are given a class, and other clones once, few, many or no size at all.

clone size	V gene	J gene	D gene	CDR3 protein	CDR3 DNA
-	TRBV15	TRBJ1-6	-	CATSRGRGGNSPLHF	TGTGCCACCAGCAGAGGCCGAGGAGGTAATTCACCCCTCCACTTT
-	TRBV2	TRBJ2-1	TRBD2	CASSGAGGLYNEQFF	TGTGCCAGCAGTGGGGCGGGAGGTCTGTACAATGAGCAGTTCTTC
once	TRBV28	TRBJ2-7	TRBD1	CASRLDRAYEQYF	TGTGCCAGCAGACTGGACAGGGCCTACGAGCAGTACTTC
-	TRBV9	TRBJ1-6	-	CASSVGPGTSSPLHF	TGTGCCAGCAGCGTAGGCCCAGGGACTAGTTCACCCCTCCACTTT
-	TRBV6-5	TRBJ1-2	-	CASGLGLNYGYTF	TGTGCCAGCGGGCTGGGACTGAACTATGGCTACACCTTC
-	TRBV27	TRBJ1-1	TRBD1	CASRSQGNMNTEAFF	TGTGCCAGCAGATCACAGGGGAACATGAACACTGAAGCTTTCTTT
-	TRBV11-3	TRBJ1-1	-	CASSSRGAGKAFF	TGTGCCAGCAGCTCCAGGGGCGCCGGGAAAGCTTTCTTT
-	TRBV7-2	TRBJ2-5	-	CASSLAGGVNMQETQYF	TGTGCCAGCAGCTTAGCGGGCGGGGTTAATATGCAAGAGACCCAGTACTTC
-	TRBV28	TRBJ1-1	-	CASGDTGFETMNTEAFF	TGTGCCAGCGGGGACACCGGCTTTGAGACCATGAACACTGAAGCTTTCTTT
-	TRBV5-8	TRBJ2-7	TRBD2	CASSGEGSSSYEQYF	TGTGCCAGCAGCGGGGAGGGATCAAGCTCCTACGAGCAGTACTTC
-	TRBV24-1	TRBJ2-1	TRBD2	CATSRPSGRANEQFF	TGTGCCACCAGTCGTCCTAGCGGGAGGGCCAATGAGCAGTTCTTC
-	TRBV27	TRBJ1-6	-	CASSLSGSFNSPLHF	TGTGCCAGCAGTTTATCGGGCAGCTTTAATTCACCCCTCCACTTT
-	TRBV7-9	TRBJ1-5	-	CASSLGVHSNQPQHF	TGTGCCAGCAGCTTAGGAGTCCATAGCAATCAGCCCCAGCATTTT
-	TRBV27	TRBJ2-7	-	CASSWAGTYEQYF	TGTGCCAGCAGTTGGGCGGGAACCTACGAGCAGTACTTC
once	TRBV7-2	TRBJ1-5	-	CASCKESNQPQHF	TGTGCCAGCTGCAAGGAGTCCAATCAGCCCCAGCATTTT
-	TRBV6-5	TRBJ1-5	TRBD1	CASKTRQGNQPQHF	TGTGCCAGCAAAACCCGACAGGGGAACCAGCCCCAGCATTTT